The T cell receptor (beta chain) described here comes from a study of blood T cell repertoires in COVID-19. This CDR3 has 18 amino acids. The germline V gene encodes CDR1 MNHNS and CDR2 SASEGT. Trimming cost V 2 bases and J 7 bases, with 26 bases left between them. Sequenced by immunoSEQ multiplex PCR; TCRdb stores in-frame clones only, minus some. The sample contains 180,000 or so clones, 80% to 90% of which appear only once. The sequencing input was peripheral blood. This chain uses TRBV6-1 with TRBJ1-2, with D possibly being TRBD1 (5 bases). The TCR was taken from a human donor with active or convalescent COVID-19. The donor label of this sample is uncertain. CDR3 region: CASSEYWVSGGSNGGYTF. CDR3 nucleotide sequence: TGTGCCAGCAGTGAATATTGGGTTTCGGGGGGGTCGAATGGTGGCTACACCTTC.